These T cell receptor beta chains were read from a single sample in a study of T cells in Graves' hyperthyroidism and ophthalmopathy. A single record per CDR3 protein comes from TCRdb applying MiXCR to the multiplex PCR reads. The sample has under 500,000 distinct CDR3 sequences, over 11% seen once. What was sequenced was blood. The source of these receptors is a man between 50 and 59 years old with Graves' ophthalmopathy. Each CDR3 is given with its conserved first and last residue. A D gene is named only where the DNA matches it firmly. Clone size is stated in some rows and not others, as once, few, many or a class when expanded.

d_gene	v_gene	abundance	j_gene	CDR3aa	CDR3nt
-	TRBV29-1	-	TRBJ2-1	CSVEGTGVGYNEQFF	TGCAGCGTTGAAGGCACAGGAGTGGGCTACAATGAGCAGTTCTTC
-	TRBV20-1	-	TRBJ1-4	CSAKSSGPLFF	TGCAGTGCTAAAAGTTCCGGACCGTTGTTTTTT
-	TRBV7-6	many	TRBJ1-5	CASSLRRGSNQPQHF	TGTGCCAGCAGCTTACGAAGGGGGAGCAATCAGCCCCAGCATTTT
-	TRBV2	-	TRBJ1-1	CASRRQAFF	TGTGCCAGCAGGCGGCAAGCTTTCTTT
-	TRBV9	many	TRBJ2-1	CASSGIFQAGNEQFF	TGTGCCAGCAGCGGTATTTTCCAGGCGGGCAATGAGCAGTTCTTC
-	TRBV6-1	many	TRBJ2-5	CASSPGGMETQYF	TGTGCCAGCAGTCCCGGGGGAATGGAGACCCAGTACTTC
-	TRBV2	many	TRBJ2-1	CASSEVLRYNEQFF	TGTGCCAGCAGTGAAGTCTTACGGTACAATGAGCAGTTCTTC
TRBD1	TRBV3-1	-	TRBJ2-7	CASSLGQGAQEQYF	TGTGCCAGCAGCCTAGGACAGGGGGCGCAGGAGCAGTACTTC
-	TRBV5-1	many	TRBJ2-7	CASSKNEKVYEQYF	TGCGCCAGCAGCAAGAACGAAAAGGTCTACGAGCAGTACTTC
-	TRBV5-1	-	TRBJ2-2	CASNPRQADTGELFF	TGCGCCAGCAACCCGAGACAGGCCGACACCGGGGAGCTGTTTTTT
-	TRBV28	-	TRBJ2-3	CVGVGTDTQYF	TGTGTGGGGGTCGGCACAGATACGCAGTATTTT
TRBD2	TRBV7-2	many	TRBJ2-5	CASSLDGGGSKTQYF	TGTGCCAGCAGCTTAGATGGCGGGGGTTCAAAGACCCAGTACTTC
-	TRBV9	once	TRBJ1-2	CASSVGISYGYTF	TGTGCCAGCAGCGTAGGGATCAGCTATGGCTACACCTTC
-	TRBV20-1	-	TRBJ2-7	CSAVDPPYEQYF	TGCAGTGCTGTCGATCCTCCCTACGAGCAGTACTTC
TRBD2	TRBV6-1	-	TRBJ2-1	CASSSYSGRARDEQFF	TGTGCCAGCAGTTCCTATAGCGGGAGGGCCAGGGATGAGCAGTTCTTC
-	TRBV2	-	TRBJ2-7	CASRVGAREQYF	TGTGCCAGCAGGGTGGGAGCGCGCGAGCAGTACTTC
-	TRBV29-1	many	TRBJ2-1	CSVEAVSGATYNEQFF	TGCAGCGTTGAAGCGGTAAGCGGAGCGACCTACAATGAGCAGTTCTTC
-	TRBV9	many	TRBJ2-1	CASSVDLGDEQFF	TGTGCCAGCAGCGTAGATCTCGGGGATGAGCAGTTCTTC
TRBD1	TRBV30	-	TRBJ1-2	CAWEQGAGGYTF	TGTGCCTGGGAACAGGGGGCTGGCGGCTACACCTTC
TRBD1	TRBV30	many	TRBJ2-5	CAWSGGTGETQYF	TGTGCCTGGAGTGGGGGGACAGGGGAGACCCAGTACTTC
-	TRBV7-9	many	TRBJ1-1	CASKDPRGNTEAFF	TGTGCCAGCAAAGATCCTCGCGGGAACACTGAAGCTTTCTTT
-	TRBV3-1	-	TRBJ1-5	CASSQEGQPQHF	TGTGCCAGCAGCCAAGAGGGCCAGCCCCAGCATTTT
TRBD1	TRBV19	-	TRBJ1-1	CASSILGQGGTEAFF	TGTGCCAGTAGTATTTTGGGACAGGGGGGCACTGAAGCTTTCTTT
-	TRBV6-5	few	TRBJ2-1	CASSSSDSSYNEQFF	TGTGCCAGCAGTTCCTCTGACAGCTCCTACAATGAGCAGTTCTTC